Listed here are 8 T cell receptor beta chains from one sample, sequenced in a study of blood T cell repertoires in COVID-19. Generated by immunoSEQ multiplex PCR, the TCRdb table keeps only in-frame clones and is missing some. The data show 150,000 or so clones, approximately 88% seen once. Material: peripheral blood. The receptor source for this set is a woman aged 45 to 65 with acute or convalescent COVID-19.

The chain joins TRBV3-1 (or the pseudogene TRBV3-2) to TRBJ2-1; TRBD1 matches 10 bases. CDR1 is LGHDT and CDR2 is YNNKEL in the germline V gene (reference sequence). V trimming: 4 bases; J trimming: 8 bases; junction bases outside the gene matches: 8. This CDR3 has 15 amino acids. Here the CDR3 reads CASSPLRTGGHEQFF. The CDR3 DNA sequence: TGTGCCAGCAGCCCATTAAGGACAGGGGGTCATGAGCAGTTCTTC.

This clone was found a few times. The J gene is TRBJ1-2, the V gene TRBV19; D might be TRBD1 (6 bases). V dropped 3 bases and J dropped 4 bases, with 15 bases sitting between them. The CDR3 runs 15 residues. Germline V CDR1 and CDR2: LNHDA, SQIVND (reference sequence). CDR3 DNA: TGTGCCAGTAGTATGGAGGACAGAGATACCTATGGCTACACCTTC. It translates to CASSMEDRDTYGYTF.

This chain connects TRBV30 to TRBJ2-7; D may be TRBD2 (6 bases). V gave up 4 bases and J gave up 2 bases, with 12 bases separating them. Germline values: CDR1 GTSNPN, CDR2 SVGIG (reference sequence). The CDR3 extends over 13 amino acids. DNA of the CDR3: TGTGCCTGGACGGCTAGCGCAACCTACGAGCAGTACTTC. This translates into CAWTASATYEQYF.

The chain couples TRBV7-2 to TRBJ2-7, with a tentative D call TRBD1 (6 bases). Trimming removed 6 bases from V and 2 bases from J, with 17 bases in between. The CDR3 length is 15 residues. Germline lookup yields CDR1 SGHTA and CDR2 FQGNSA. The CDR3 protein is CASRGAALGTYEQYF. The CDR3 DNA is TGTGCCAGCAGGGGGGCGGCCCTGGGGACCTACGAGCAGTACTTC. Filled out from reference TRBV7-2 and TRBJ2-7, the complete variable domain reads GAGVSQSPSNKVTEKGKDVELRCDPISGHTALYWYRQSLGQGLEFLIYFQGNSAPDKSGLPSDRFSAERTGGSVSTLTIQRTQQEDSAVYLCASRGAALGTYEQYFGPGTRLTVT.

The chain couples TRBV4-3 to TRBJ1-2, with 12 nucleotides matching TRBD1. Germline V gene data show CDR1 as LGHNA and CDR2 as YSLEER. CDR3 length equals 19 residues. J gave up 2 bases and V 2 bases, and 12 bases lay outside the gene matches. For the CDR3, the DNA is TGCGCCAGCAGCCAAACCGGGACAGGGGGCTATTTAGGGAACTATGGCTACACCTTC. This sequence encodes CASSQTGTGGYLGNYGYTF.

The CDR3 bases are TGTGCCAGCACCACAGGGCTGAACACTGAAGCTTTCTTT. The encoded protein is CASTTGLNTEAFF. The V gene is TRBV9, the J gene TRBJ1-1; weak D call: TRBD1 (6 bases). The CDR3 runs 13 residues. From germline, CDR1 is SGDLS and CDR2 YYNGEE. The V end lost 6 bases, the J end lost 0 bases, and 9 bases lay between the germline ends.

This chain joins TRBV30 and TRBJ1-1; D gene unclear. V lost 6 bases, J lost 0 bases, and 14 bases lay in between. The CDR3 totals 14 residues. Germline CDR1 is GTSNPN and CDR2 is SVGIG (reference sequence). This CDR3 reads CACLRRNMNTEAFF. The CDR3 region has the DNA TGTGCCTGCCTTCGGCGGAACATGAACACTGAAGCTTTCTTT.

The chain has TRBV7-9 and TRBJ2-4, with 8 bases identical to TRBD2. The V gene end was trimmed by 5 bases and the J gene end by 1 base; junction bases not matched to a gene: 10. This CDR3 is 17 amino acids long. From germline, CDR1 is SEHNR and CDR2 FQNEAQ (reference sequence). This chain's CDR3 is CASSAFLAGGAKNIQYF. The CDR3 DNA reads TGTGCCAGCAGCGCCTTCTTGGCGGGGGGTGCCAAAAACATTCAGTACTTC.